This paragraph reports one T cell receptor (beta chain). This clonotype has more than one count but fewer than ten. What antigen it recognizes has not been identified. No much larger clonotype is one base removed from it; base qualities were not supplied. Only healthy Caucasian donors were included. Three unrelated non-twin adults were also sequenced: a male aged 18 to 30, a male aged 50 to 60 and a female aged 50 to 60. Using Miltenyi CD45RO+ enrichment and human naive T-cell isolation kits, memory (CD45RO+) and naive T cells were isolated from PBMC. Sequences SEHNR (CDR1) and FQNEAQ (CDR2) are obtained from the germline V gene (reference sequence). Trimming accounts for 1 base at V and 7 bases at J, while the number of junction bases matched to no gene is 7. Including the terminal cysteine and phenylalanine, the CDR3 comprises 16 residues. Here the CDR3 DNA is all that survives: 48 bases in frame from base 1.

Library preparation employed 5' RACE. Sequencing was carried out with an Illumina HiSeq 2000. Template switching added a universal primer binding site, and the final cDNA carried a unique molecular identifier that allowed TCR cDNA molecules to be counted accurately. Specific primers in the conserved constant-segment region were used to synthesize first-strand cDNA for the TCR alpha and beta chains. To control for contamination, every cDNA library was double barcoded, receiving both a SMART-Mk sample barcode and Illumina barcodes. TruSeq adapter sequences, together with Illumina sample barcodes, were added in two successive PCR steps. The TCR alpha and beta cDNA libraries were sequenced on the Illumina HiSeq platform using custom primers. As for the original processing: MiGEC processed the raw reads to extract unique molecular identifiers, while MiXCR was used to determine the CDR3 positions. Recombination models were inferred per individual with the repgenHMM and IGoR tools using an EM algorithm. The tcR package in R was used for shared clonotype analysis, with sharing normalized by the product of cloneset sizes. To study raw recombination free of thymic and clonal selection effects, out-of-frame nonproductive sequences were analyzed. TCRdb ran its own pipeline on the public reads, namely fastp trimming at Q25 and MiXCR clone calling, and kept in-frame beta chains. One record per CDR3 amino acid sequence lists the most common genes and DNA. The V and J calls shown here were made by TCRdb, not taken from the authors' results. Recorded for this sample are about 690,000 distinct CDR3 sequences; 5.5% to 6.5% of them occurred a single time. The ten largest clonotypes hold around 1.7% of the sample.

The sample comes from a study of identical twins (dated by TCRdb to the mid-2010s). Study-level background: The study deep-sequenced TCR alpha and beta repertoires from monozygotic twins, unrelated adults of various ages and cord blood to test whether fetal clonotypes persist. To rule out contamination, replicate twin experiments were performed at different times with different library preparation protocols.

General study outcomes and caveats: Zero-insertion analyses could be partly confounded by invariant T cells such as MAIT and iNKT, though diverse VJ usage argued against such confounding for most clonotypes. Excess twin sharing in beta out-of-frame sequences was weaker because fewer shared sequences lowered the signal-to-noise ratio. In monozygotic twins, recombination models systematically underestimated out-of-frame TCR alpha sharing, but the models matched the sharing seen between unrelated individuals. Out-of-frame TCR alpha sequences shared between twins showed an excess of low generation-probability sequences compared with coincidental sharing between unrelated individuals. Because the same donors could not be followed over many years, the conclusions depended on cross-sectional statistical analysis. Abundant cord blood beta clonotypes had fewer insertions, young adult naive repertoires showed a similar but weaker trend, and memory repertoires showed no such trend.

Sequenced: naive T cells sorted from blood. Per the publication, the cell subset or site label means: cells isolated with a human naive T-cell isolation kit. The chain is assembled from TRBV7-9 and TRBJ2-1; 10 bases in the junction line up with TRBD2. The source of this sequence is a man aged 18-30 years in good health. This receptor carries the CDR3 CASSLVLAGVENEQFF. The nucleotide sequence reads as follows: TGTGCCAGCAGCTTAGTCCTAGCGGGAGTAGAAAATGAGCAGTTCTTC.